Reported below is one T cell receptor beta chain. As processed by the authors: Estimates of nucleated cell counts were drawn from the amplification of reference gene primers. Data came from immunoSEQ multiplex PCR; TCRdb stores just in-frame clones and leaves some out. D and trimming come from the DNA, and the V and J calls and clone size come from that table. This table has about 180,000 clones, around 90% appearing once. The sample originates from a study of blood T cell repertoires in COVID-19. About the research overall: Material from acute and convalescent COVID-19 was sourced from the United States, Italy and Spain.

CDR1 and CDR2 from the germline V gene are SGDLS and YYNGEE. Germline trimming cut 2 bases from V and 1 base from J; bases unmatched to any gene: 7. The CDR3 runs 17 residues. The chain combines TRBV9 with TRBJ2-2, with TRBD1 matching over 8 bases. This sequence was found in a woman aged 18 to 35 who had recovered from COVID-19. The sample consisted of PBMCs or T cells enriched from blood (not recorded which). The CDR3: CASSVGIGTGNTGELFF. The CDR3 nucleotides read TGTGCCAGCAGCGTCGGTATCGGGACAGGGAACACCGGGGAGCTGTTTTTT.